This T cell receptor beta chain is drawn from a study of shared clonotypes between healthy human individuals. For the study at large: Each donor had three CD4 naive, three CD4 memory, two CD8 naive and one CD8 memory plate.

Germline CDR1 and CDR2: LNHDA and SQIVND (reference sequence). The CDR3 length is 15 residues. Between the trimmed V and J ends, which lost 1 base and 3 bases, there was a span of 13 bases. In the original analysis: Filtering of immunoSEQ junctional sequences could not match full-length read filtering. Some clones are missing from TCRdb's copy, which holds only in-frame ones; the method was immunoSEQ multiplex PCR. V, J and clone size are taken as reported in that table, and D and trimming were inferred from the DNA itself. Counted here are more than 2,000,000 clones, 90% to 95% occurring once; the ten biggest clones make up approximately 0.4%.

The rearrangement links TRBV19 to TRBJ2-7; D ambiguous. Sequencing was performed on naive CD4+ T cells from PBMCs. Subset specified: CD45RA+ positively selected. The TCR originated in a man between 18 and 29 years old in good health. Some clones in this sample may be carry-over from other donors' samples. The CDR3 nucleotides are TGTGCCAGTAGTATAGCCCCCCCGCCGCTCTACGAGCAGTACTTC. Amino acid sequence: CASSIAPPPLYEQYF.